This T cell receptor beta chain was sequenced during a study of blood T cell repertoires in COVID-19. Study-level background: Collection of acute and convalescent COVID-19 samples took place in the United States, Italy and Spain.

Germline CDR1 is SGDLS and CDR2 is YYNGEE. This CDR3 comprises 16 residues. V lost 0 bases to trimming and J lost 2 bases, with 9 bases between them. In the original processing: Reference gene primer amplification gave estimated nucleated cell counts. Assay used: immunoSEQ multiplex PCR; TCRdb lists only in-frame clones, some missing. V, J and clone size are taken as reported in that table, and D and trimming were inferred from the DNA itself. The sample lists about 150,000 clones, 75% to 80% occurring once. The V call is TRBV9, the J call TRBJ2-6, with a tentative D call TRBD1 (6 bases). The sample was peripheral blood. The origin of this receptor is a man older than 75 with acute or convalescent COVID-19. Written as DNA, the CDR3 is TGTGCCAGCAGCGTAGCCGCAGGGGCTGGGGCCAACGTCCTGACTTTC. Translated: CASSVAAGAGANVLTF.